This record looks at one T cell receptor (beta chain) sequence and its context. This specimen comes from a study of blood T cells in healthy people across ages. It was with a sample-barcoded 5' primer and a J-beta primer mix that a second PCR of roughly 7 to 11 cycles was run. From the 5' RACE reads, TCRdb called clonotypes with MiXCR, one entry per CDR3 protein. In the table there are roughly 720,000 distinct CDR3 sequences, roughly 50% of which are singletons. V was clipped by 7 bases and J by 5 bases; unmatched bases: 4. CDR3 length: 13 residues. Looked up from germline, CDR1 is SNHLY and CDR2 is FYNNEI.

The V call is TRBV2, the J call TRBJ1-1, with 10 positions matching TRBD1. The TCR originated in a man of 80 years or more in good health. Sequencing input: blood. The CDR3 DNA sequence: TGTGCCAGCACCGGACAGGGGGTGACTGAAGCTTTCTTT. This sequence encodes CASTGQGVTEAFF.